This TCR beta chain emerged from a study of blood T cells in healthy people across ages. Together with a sample-barcoded 5' primer, a J-beta primer mix was included in a second PCR lasting about 6 to 12 cycles. TCRdb re-called the 5' RACE reads through MiXCR, storing one row per CDR3 protein. The table shows more than 650,000 distinct CDR3 sequences, with 22% occurring only once. The ends were cut back, 3 bases at V and 6 bases at J, with 15 bases in the middle. The CDR3 covers 14 residues. CDR1 is SEHNR, CDR2 FQNEAQ, per germline (reference sequence). The specimen sequenced was blood. The rearrangement joins TRBV7-9 to TRBJ2-7, with D unresolved. This TCR came from a man in his sixties or seventies in good health. The CDR3 sequence: CASSFGDLRSEQYV. The CDR3 DNA reads as TGTGCCAGCAGCTTTGGAGACCTCCGATCCGAGCAGTACGTC.